Here is one TCR beta chain with its context. Its antigen is undetermined. TCRdb's table, derived via immunoSEQ multiplex PCR, lists solely in-frame clones and lacks some. The table lists roughly 70,000 clones, 84% of them singletons. CDR1 SGHVS and CDR2 FQNEAQ come from the germline V gene. The V and J ends lost 4 bases and 0 bases respectively, with 11 bases between them. The CDR3 spans 15 residues. These data belong to a study of a mutant IDH1 vaccine in newly diagnosed glioma. On the study more broadly: Vaccines were begun 4-6 weeks after radiotherapy alone, or with temozolomide cycles. Former treatment meant radiotherapy, temozolomide, or both; the majority had gotten both.

The time point here: week 23, last vaccination. Each dose delivered 300 ug of mutant IDH1 20-mer peptide subcutaneously with imiquimod. Sequences were derived from PBMCs, sampled from a glioma patient whose treatment included an IDH1 peptide vaccine. The receptor was isolated from a man younger than 30 with glioma. V and J are TRBV7-8 and TRBJ2-3; D gene unclear. The CDR3 region is CASSSMTASTDTQYF. The CDR3 region has the DNA TGTGCCAGCAGCTCAATGACCGCAAGCACAGATACGCAGTATTTT.